The 11 T cell receptor beta chains below come from one sample, sequenced in a study of blood T cell repertoires in COVID-19. TCRdb's copy holds only in-frame clones and misses some; the assay was immunoSEQ multiplex PCR. The sample has approximately 70,000 clones, about nine tenths seen once; the top ten hold 5% to 6.5%. Sequences were obtained from peripheral blood. These receptors were taken from a woman between 45 and 65 years old with acute or convalescent COVID-19.

The rearrangement links TRBV7-9 to TRBJ2-3; 8 bases are shared with TRBD1. The CDR3 totals 15 residues. V shed 5 bases and J 6 bases; nucleotides not matched to a gene: 10. Per the germline V gene, CDR1 is SEHNR and CDR2 is FQNEAQ (reference sequence). As DNA, the CDR3 is TGTGCCAGCAGCAAAACGGGACAGGTGGGGGATACGCAGTATTTT. It codes for CASSKTGQVGDTQYF.

The chain couples TRBV9 to TRBJ1-2; TRBD1 is a possible D gene (6 bases). V was pared by 2 bases and J by 0 bases, with 14 bases between. CDR1 and CDR2 from the germline V gene are SGDLS and YYNGEE. The CDR3 runs to 16 residues. The DNA of the CDR3 is TGTGCCAGCAGCGTGCTAGACAGGCCCGCTAACTATGGCTACACCTTC. Protein product: CASSVLDRPANYGYTF.

The chain couples TRBV12-3 or TRBV12-4 to TRBJ1-2, with a possible D match to TRBD1 (5 bases). Trimming stripped 3 bases from V and 7 bases from J, with 12 bases between. The CDR3 runs to 13 residues. CDR3 in DNA: TGTGCCAGCAGTTTGGGTTTTCAGGGTGGCTACACCTTC. This codes for CASSLGFQGGYTF.

The V call is TRBV2, the J call TRBJ1-2; D unresolved. This CDR3 region has 12 residues. Trimming stripped 3 bases from V and 4 bases from J, with 6 bases between. Per the germline V gene, CDR1 is SNHLY and CDR2 is FYNNEI. Written as DNA, the CDR3 is TGTGCCAGCAGTGATCAGGTCTATGGCTACACCTTC. It yields the protein CASSDQVYGYTF.

The genes are TRBV4-1 and TRBJ1-6, with a weak D call TRBD1 (5 bases). Trimming took off 7 bases at V and 5 bases at J, with 12 bases between the two ends. The CDR3 runs to 14 residues. CDR1 and CDR2 from the germline V gene are MGHRA and YSYEKL. The CDR3 nucleotides are TGCGCCAGCAAAGGGGAAATTGATAATTCACCCCTCCACTTT. Translating it yields CASKGEIDNSPLHF.

The chain combines TRBV3-1 (or the pseudogene TRBV3-2) with TRBJ2-1; 13 bases fit TRBD2. This CDR3 comprises 16 residues. With 1 base clipped from V and 4 bases from J, the junction kept 1 base outside the gene matches. Germline-derived CDR1 and CDR2 are LGHDT and YNNKEL (reference sequence). The CDR3, as DNA: TGTGCCAGCAGCCAAGGACTAGCGGGGGGATACAATGAGCAGTTCTTC. It is translated as CASSQGLAGGYNEQFF.

The rearrangement joins TRBV30 to TRBJ1-2; the D is unclear. CDR1 and CDR2 (germline): GTSNPN, SVGIG (reference sequence). Trimming stripped 6 bases from V and 4 bases from J, with 6 bases between. CDR3 size: 10 residues. DNA of the CDR3: TGTGCCTGCCACATCTATGGCTACACCTTC. Encoded protein: CACHIYGYTF.

This clone came up a few times. The chain couples TRBV18 to TRBJ2-3, with 9 bases that match TRBD1. Losses at the gene ends were 3 bases for V and 3 bases for J; bases not matched to a gene: 4. The CDR3 loop spans 15 amino acids. CDR1 and CDR2 from the germline V gene are KGHSH and LQKENI. DNA of the CDR3: TGTGCCAGCTCACCGATTGGACAGGGGACAGATACGCAGTATTTT. Translated: CASSPIGQGTDTQYF.

The rearrangement joins TRBV15 to TRBJ2-7, with a possible D match to TRBD2 (6 bases). Trimming stripped 7 bases from V and 6 bases from J, with 16 bases between. The CDR3 has 13 residues. CDR1 and CDR2 from the germline V gene are LNHNV and YYDKDF (reference sequence). CDR3 DNA: TGTGCCACCAATACCGGGCGGGGAGGCGAGCAGTACTTC. This translates into CATNTGRGGEQYF.

The chain carries TRBV7-2 and TRBJ1-5; D ambiguous. The V gene's germline CDR1 is SGHTA and CDR2 FQGNSA. V was clipped by 1 base and J by 5 bases, with 6 bases between them. The CDR3 extends over 13 amino acids. This CDR3 is CASSLGEYQPQHF. The DNA of the CDR3 is TGTGCCAGCAGCTTAGGGGAGTATCAGCCCCAGCATTTT.

This rearrangement joins TRBV28 to TRBJ2-5; 8 bases are a match to TRBD2. V was pared by 7 bases and J by 4 bases, with 11 bases of the junction left unmatched. The CDR3 has 15 residues. Per germline, CDR1 MDHEN and CDR2 SYDVKM. The CDR3 coding sequence is TGTGCCAGCACCCTTAGCGGGACCCTCTCAGAGACCCAGTACTTC. Translation gives CASTLSGTLSETQYF.